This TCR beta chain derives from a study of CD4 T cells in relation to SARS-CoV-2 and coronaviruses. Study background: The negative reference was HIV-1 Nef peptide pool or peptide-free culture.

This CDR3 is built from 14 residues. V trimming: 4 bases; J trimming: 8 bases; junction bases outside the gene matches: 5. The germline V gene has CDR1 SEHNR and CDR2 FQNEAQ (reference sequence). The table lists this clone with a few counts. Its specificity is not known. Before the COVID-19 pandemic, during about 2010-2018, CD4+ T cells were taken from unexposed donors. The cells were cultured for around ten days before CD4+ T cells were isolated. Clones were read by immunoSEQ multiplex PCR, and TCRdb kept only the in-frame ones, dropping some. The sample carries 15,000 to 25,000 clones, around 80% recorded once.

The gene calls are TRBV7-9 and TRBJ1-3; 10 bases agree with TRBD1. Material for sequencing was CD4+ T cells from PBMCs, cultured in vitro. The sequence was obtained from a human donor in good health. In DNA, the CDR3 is TGTGCCAGCAGCTCGACAGGGGGCCCAGACACCATATATTTT. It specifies CASSSTGGPDTIYF.